This passage covers 27 T cell receptor beta chains from one sample sequenced in a study of T cells in narcolepsy. Only in-frame clones appear in the TCRdb table, and some are missing; sequencing was by immunoSEQ multiplex PCR. The sample has 7,700 or so clones; around two thirds are singletons. Sequencing input: CD45RA- memory CD8+ T cells from PBMCs. Every receptor here comes from a human donor with narcolepsy.

The chain uses TRBV7-9 and TRBJ2-1; unclear D gene. With 5 bases removed from V and 5 bases from J, the gap between germline ends came to 7 bases. Looked up from germline, CDR1 is SEHNR and CDR2 is FQNEAQ (reference sequence). CDR3 length equals 12 residues. CDR3 protein: CASSHTHNEQFF. The CDR3 nucleotides read TGTGCCAGCAGCCACACGCACAATGAGCAGTTCTTC.

This chain links TRBV6-6 with TRBJ1-5; no reliable D call. Germline CDR1 reads MNHNY; CDR2 reads SVGAGI (reference sequence). Trimming cost V 0 bases and J 0 bases, with 0 bases left between them. The length of the CDR3 is 13 residues. The CDR3 loop reads CASSYSSNQPQHF. In DNA form, the CDR3 reads TGTGCCAGCAGTTACTCTAGCAATCAGCCCCAGCATTTT.

The genes are TRBV30 and TRBJ2-5; 8 nucleotides agree with TRBD2. The CDR3 extends over 13 amino acids. Germline-derived CDR1 and CDR2 are GTSNPN and SVGIG (reference sequence). V dropped 4 bases and J dropped 5; count of bases not matched to a gene: 6. The CDR3 loop is CAWTLLAGETQYF. The CDR3 DNA reads as TGTGCCTGGACCCTTTTAGCGGGGGAGACCCAGTACTTC.

The chain employs TRBV19 and TRBJ1-1; D is ambiguous. Germline lookup yields CDR1 LNHDA and CDR2 SQIVND (reference sequence). V was clipped by 8 bases and J by 3 bases, with 25 bases between them. This CDR3 comprises 17 residues. The CDR3 sequence is CASYSPLTARGDTEAFF. CDR3 DNA sequence: TGTGCCAGTTATTCTCCACTCACGGCCCGTGGGGACACTGAAGCTTTCTTT.

The rearrangement joins TRBV6-5 to TRBJ2-1; D assignment may be TRBD1 or TRBD2 (7 bases each). This CDR3 has 15 amino acids. The germline V gene has CDR1 MNHEY and CDR2 SVGAGI. The V gene lost 2 bases and the J gene lost 8 bases, with 16 bases spanning the gap. The CDR3 protein is CASSYTGQAGDEQFF. The CDR3 DNA follows: TGTGCCAGCAGTTACACAGGACAGGCGGGGGATGAGCAGTTCTTC.

Notes on this clone: One junction end does not reproduce the germline sequence, and a read error may be involved. The chain recombines TRBV5-5 with TRBJ1-2; 9 bases are a match to TRBD1. The CDR3 is 14 residues long. The V gene's germline CDR1 is SGHKS and CDR2 YYEKEE (reference sequence). The DNA of the CDR3 is TGCGCCAGCAGCCAAGAGTGGACAGGGGATGGCTACACCTTC. Translating gives CASSQEWTGDGYTF.

The CDR3 region is CASSPLQGKSTEAFF. CDR3 nucleotide sequence: TGTGCCAGCAGCCCCCTACAGGGAAAGTCCACTGAAGCTTTCTTT. The chain combines TRBV4-2 with TRBJ1-1; D perhaps matches TRBD1 (6 bases). The CDR3 runs to 15 residues. The germline V gene has CDR1 LGHNA and CDR2 YNFKEQ. V dropped 4 bases and J dropped 4 bases, with 16 bases sitting between them.

In this sample, this clone turned up a few times. The rearrangement uses TRBV6-1 and TRBJ2-7; D gene unclear. Germline CDR1 MNHNS, CDR2 SASEGT. CDR3 size: 13 residues. The V end was cut by 2 bases, the J end by 2 bases, with 7 bases between. DNA for the CDR3: TGTGCCAGCAGTGAAACAGAAACCTACGAGCAGTACTTC. Its translation is CASSETETYEQYF.

V gene TRBV9 combines with J gene TRBJ1-1; tentatively, D is TRBD1 (5 bases). The V end was cut by 7 bases, the J end by 4 bases, with 23 bases between. The CDR3 is 16 residues long. The germline gives CDR1 SGDLS, CDR2 YYNGEE. CDR3 DNA: TGTGCCAGCTTACCTCCCCCCTGGGGCGGATCCACTGAAGCTTTCTTT. Residues: CASLPPPWGGSTEAFF. The full variable domain, in which reference TRBV9 and TRBJ1-1 provide the parts outside the CDR3, is DSGVTQTPKHLITATGQRVTLRCSPRSGDLSVYWYQQSLDQGLQFLIQYYNGEERAKGNILERFSAQQFPDLHSELNLSSLELGDSALYFCASLPPPWGGSTEAFFGQGTRLTVV.

This chain connects TRBV9 to TRBJ1-3; D not resolved. The CDR3 runs to 15 residues. Germline V gene lookup returns CDR1 SGDLS and CDR2 YYNGEE. The germline V and J ends were trimmed by 3 bases and 0 bases, with 10 bases remaining between them. The CDR3 nucleotides are TGTGCCAGCAGCGAGACACTTCGCTCTGGAAACACCATATATTTT. Translating gives CASSETLRSGNTIYF. Full variable domain (missing parts from reference TRBV9 and TRBJ1-3): DSGVTQTPKHLITATGQRVTLRCSPRSGDLSVYWYQQSLDQGLQFLIQYYNGEERAKGNILERFSAQQFPDLHSELNLSSLELGDSALYFCASSETLRSGNTIYFGEGSWLTVV.

V and J are TRBV5-4 and TRBJ2-5; the match to TRBD1 covers 12 bases. Per germline, CDR1 SGHNT and CDR2 YYREEE (reference sequence). With 4 bases clipped from V and 3 bases from J, the junction kept 19 bases outside the gene matches. The CDR3 contains 20 residues. In nucleotides, the CDR3 is TGTGCCAGCAGCCCCTTTTCGATGCCGGGACAGGGGGCCGTCGAAGAGACCCAGTACTTC. Translated: CASSPFSMPGQGAVEETQYF.

The chain combines TRBV29-1 with TRBJ2-5, with TRBD2 matching 10 bases. In germline, CDR1 is SQVTM, CDR2 ANQGSEA. The ends lost 1 base at V and 4 bases at J; junction bases unmatched: 6. This CDR3 has 15 amino acids. CDR3 in amino acids: CSVEARTSGAETQYF. The DNA of the CDR3 is TGCAGCGTTGAAGCGAGAACTAGCGGGGCAGAGACCCAGTACTTC.

This clone came up once. The chain joins TRBV19 to TRBJ1-5; no firm D call. V lost 5 bases, J lost 3 bases, and 8 bases lay in between. Germline lookup yields CDR1 LNHDA and CDR2 SQIVND (reference sequence). The CDR3 sequence is 13 residues long. Here the CDR3 reads CASSAGFNQPQHF. Here the CDR3 DNA reads TGTGCCAGTAGTGCAGGTTTCAATCAGCCCCAGCATTTT.

The V gene is TRBV6-1, the J gene TRBJ1-2, with TRBD1 identical over 9 bases. The CDR3 length is 15 residues. Trimming took 5 bases from V and 3 from J; bases not matched to a gene: 7. From germline, CDR1 is MNHNS and CDR2 SASEGT. CDR3 DNA sequence: TGTGCCAGCAGTTCAGGACAGGGGATATACTATGGCTACACCTTC. Encoded protein: CASSSGQGIYYGYTF.

This clone showed up just a few times. V usage is TRBV29-1 and J usage is TRBJ2-5; 10 nucleotides match TRBD2. V was clipped by 8 bases and J by 5 bases; unmatched bases: 11. Looked up from germline, CDR1 is SQVTM and CDR2 is ANQGSEA. This CDR3 is 14 amino acids long. CDR3 nucleotides: TGCAGCACAAGCGGGGGGGCCGGGGGCGAGACCCAGTACTTC. Its protein product is CSTSGGAGGETQYF.

The table lists this clone with a few counts. No conserved phenylalanine or tryptophan ends this CDR3, so it is likely a read error. The DNA is omitted, as the CDR3 cannot be located on it reliably, and the CDR3 follows TCRdb's listing. The J gene is TRBJ1-2, the V gene TRBV4-1; TRBD1 is the table's D call, not checked against the DNA. The CDR3 is 13 residues long, ends included. The germline V gene encodes CDR1 MGHRA and CDR2 YSYEKL. Here the CDR3 reads CASSQDRFSPRSL.

The rearrangement joins TRBV6-5 to TRBJ2-3; TRBD1 matches 7 bases. CDR1 MNHEY and CDR2 SVGAGI come from the germline V gene. CDR3 size: 15 residues. With V trimmed by 8 bases and J by 1 base, 9 bases remained unmatched. In DNA, the CDR3 is TGTGCCAGCTCCTATTCCGGACAGGGCACAGATACGCAGTATTTT. Translating it yields CASSYSGQGTDTQYF.

The chain recombines TRBV28 with TRBJ2-5; no firm D call. The end of the DNA aligns better with TRBJ2-7, so the J call may be wrong. The CDR3 spans 11 residues. Germline V lookup: CDR1 MDHEN, CDR2 SYDVKM. The CDR3 sequence is CASSTPHEQYF. In nucleotides, the CDR3 is TGTGCCAGCAGTACCCCGCACGAGCAGTACTTC.

The rearrangement uses TRBV5-6 and TRBJ2-1; a possible D gene is TRBD1 (6 bases). The CDR3 has 14 amino acids. Trimming cost V 3 bases and J 4 bases, with 11 bases left between them. Germline CDR1 reads SGHDT; CDR2 reads YYEEEE. CDR3 coding DNA: TGTGCCAGCAGCTCCGGGACATTTTACAATGAGCAGTTCTTC. This gives the protein CASSSGTFYNEQFF. Using reference TRBV5-6 and TRBJ2-1 for the parts outside the CDR3, the full variable domain is DAGVTQSPTHLIKTRGQQVTLRCSPKSGHDTVSWYQQALGQGPQFIFQYYEEEERQRGNFPDRFSGHQFPNYSSELNVNALLLGDSALYLCASSSGTFYNEQFFGPGTRLTVL.

This chain connects TRBV5-5 to TRBJ1-6; a possible D gene is TRBD1 (6 bases). The CDR3 extends over 14 amino acids. Germline V gene lookup returns CDR1 SGHKS and CDR2 YYEKEE (reference sequence). V lost 0 bases, J lost 7 bases, and 8 bases lay in between. The CDR3 is CASSLGQGNSPLHF. Written as DNA, the CDR3 is TGTGCCAGCAGCTTGGGGCAGGGGAATTCACCCCTCCACTTT.

This chain connects TRBV27 to TRBJ2-1, with D possibly being TRBD2 (5 bases). V dropped 0 bases and J dropped 8 bases, with 5 bases sitting between them. The CDR3 totals 12 residues. The germline V gene encodes CDR1 MNHEY and CDR2 SMNVEV (reference sequence). The DNA of the CDR3 is TGTGCCAGCAGTTTATCGAGGGATGAGCAGTTCTTC. Its translation: CASSLSRDEQFF.

The rearrangement joins TRBV11-2 to TRBJ1-1; 7 positions agree with TRBD1. Per germline, CDR1 SGHAT and CDR2 FQNNGV. V lost 4 bases and J lost 5; bases outside the gene matches: 7. This CDR3 is built from 14 residues. The CDR3 DNA sequence: TGTGCCAGCAGCTCCTACAGGGGCGGTACTGAAGCTTTCTTT. Translated, it gives CASSSYRGGTEAFF. The whole variable domain, remainder taken from reference TRBV11-2 and TRBJ1-1, is EAGVAQSPRYKIIEKRQSVAFWCNPISGHATLYWYQQILGQGPKLLIQFQNNGVVDDSQLPKDRFSAERLKGVDSTLKIQPAKLEDSAVYLCASSSYRGGTEAFFGQGTRLTVV.

The V call is TRBV27, the J call TRBJ2-2; D not certain. Trimming took off 7 bases at V and 7 bases at J, with 7 bases between the two ends. Germline values: CDR1 MNHEY, CDR2 SMNVEV (reference sequence). The CDR3 has 11 residues. CDR3 residues: CASTDVGELFF. The CDR3 DNA follows: TGTGCCAGCACAGACGTCGGGGAGCTGTTTTTT.

The rearrangement joins TRBV5-6 to TRBJ2-4; possible D gene TRBD2, 6 bases. V was shortened by 4 bases and J by 0 bases, with 14 bases between the two germline ends. The CDR3 has 16 amino acids. Per germline, CDR1 SGHDT and CDR2 YYEEEE. CDR3 sequence reads: CASSLGGTVAKNIQYF. The CDR3 coding sequence is TGTGCCAGCAGCCTGGGGGGTACGGTAGCCAAAAACATTCAGTACTTC.

The chain combines TRBV4-3 with TRBJ2-3; D unclear. This CDR3 has 17 residues. Germline V gene data show CDR1 as LGHNA and CDR2 as YSLEER. The germline V and J ends were trimmed by 1 base and 3 bases, with 17 bases remaining between them. This CDR3 reads CASSQAKNSGPTDTQYF. Here the CDR3 DNA reads TGCGCCAGCAGCCAAGCTAAGAACTCCGGGCCAACAGATACGCAGTATTTT.

This rearrangement joins TRBV7-9 to TRBJ1-5; the match to TRBD1 covers 9 bases. J was trimmed by 6 bases and V by 5 bases; bases with no gene match: 2. Per the germline V gene, CDR1 is SEHNR and CDR2 is FQNEAQ (reference sequence). This CDR3 comprises 13 residues. The CDR3 DNA reads as TGTGCCAGCAGCCCACAGGGGGCTCAGCCCCAGCATTTT. Amino acid sequence: CASSPQGAQPQHF.

The rearrangement uses TRBV21-1 and TRBJ2-3; the table's TRBD2 call for D was not verified on the DNA. TRBV21-1 is a recognized pseudogene. This CDR3 region has 15 residues. The CDR3 spells CASSKGTSGTDTQYF. The CDR3 nucleotides read TGTGCCAGCAGCAAAGGGACTAGCGGCACAGATACGCAGTATTTT.